The rows below give T cell receptor beta chains drawn from one sample of a study of T cell changes during pregnancy in multiple sclerosis. The protocol was immunoSEQ multiplex PCR, while the TCRdb copy is restricted to in-frame clones and leaves out a portion. The sample records 26,000 or so clones, roughly nine tenths being singletons. Sequencing used CD8+ T cells from peripheral blood mononuclear cells, obtained in the second trimester of pregnancy. These receptor sequences come from a female donor with multiple sclerosis, enrolled in a pregnancy study. The CDR3 runs from the conserved cysteine through the conserved F or W. A D gene is named only where the DNA matches it firmly. Clone size appears in some rows only: once, few, many, or a class for an expanded clone.

d_gene	v_gene	abundance	j_gene	CDR3aa	CDR3nt
TRBD2	TRBV4-2	once	TRBJ2-7	CASSQDLAGASYEQYF	TGTGCCAGCAGCCAAGATCTAGCGGGGGCTTCCTACGAGCAGTACTTC
NA	TRBV4-2	NA	TRBJ2-7	CASSLRPSTGYRGNEQYF	TGTGCCAGCAGCCTTAGACCGAGTACAGGGTACCGGGGCAACGAGCAGTACTTC
NA	TRBV7-9	NA	TRBJ2-7	CASSYPSATGVYEQYF	TGTGCCAGCAGCTACCCATCAGCTACGGGGGTCTACGAGCAGTACTTC
NA	TRBV5-1	NA	TRBJ2-3	CASSLDHIGDTQYF	TGCGCCAGCAGCTTGGATCACATCGGGGATACGCAGTATTTT
TRBD1	TRBV27	NA	TRBJ2-7	CASRDSYYEQYF	TGTGCCTCCCGGGACAGCTACTACGAGCAGTACTTC
NA	TRBV18	NA	TRBJ1-1	CASSLSPRNTEAFF	TGTGCCAGCTCCCTCTCCCCGAGGAACACTGAAGCTTTCTTT
TRBD2	TRBV7-9	NA	TRBJ2-1	CASSPKRLAGGPFFYEQFF	TGTGCCAGCAGCCCCAAAAGACTAGCGGGAGGGCCTTTTTTCTATGAGCAGTTCTTC
TRBD2	TRBV15	NA	TRBJ2-1	CATSRDPSGSIYNEQFF	TGTGCCACCAGCAGAGACCCTAGCGGGTCTATCTACAATGAGCAGTTCTTC
TRBD1	TRBV5-4	NA	TRBJ1-1	CASRRGGLSTEAFF	TGTGCCAGCAGGAGAGGGGGCCTGAGTACTGAAGCTTTCTTT
TRBD1	TRBV19	NA	TRBJ2-2	CASQGVGDTGELFF	TGTGCCAGTCAGGGGGTGGGGGACACCGGGGAGCTGTTTTTT
TRBD1	TRBV15	NA	TRBJ1-1	CATLGQGYSAFF	TGTGCCACCTTGGGACAGGGGTATTCGGCTTTCTTT
TRBD2	TRBV7-8	NA	TRBJ2-5	CASSLISGRGQETQYF	TGTGCCAGCAGCTTAATCAGCGGGAGGGGCCAAGAGACCCAGTACTTC
NA	TRBV2	NA	TRBJ1-1	CASSDPGLEAFF	TGTGCCAGCAGTGATCCAGGGTTGGAGGCTTTCTTT